These T cell receptor beta chains were read from a single sample in a study of shared clonotypes between healthy human individuals. Here immunoSEQ multiplex PCR was the method, and the copy in TCRdb shows in-frame clones only, minus some. The profile covers millions of clones, with roughly 93% appearing a single time and 0.39% taken by the ten largest. The sample was naive CD4+ T cells from PBMCs. Receptor source: a man younger than 30 in good health. Some clones in this sample may be carry-over from other donors' samples. The CDR3 runs from the conserved cysteine through the conserved F or W. D genes are given only for firm matches. Part of the rows lack a size; the others show once, few, many or a class for expanded clones.

J: TRBJ2-5
size: NA
V: TRBV19
D: TRBD2
CDR3: CASRAGLANGETQYF
DNA: TGTGCCAGTAGGGCGGGACTAGCGAACGGGGAGACCCAGTACTTC

J: TRBJ2-2
size: NA
V: TRBV28
D: NA
CDR3: CASTRGGGELFF
DNA: TGTGCCAGCACGAGAGGCGGCGGGGAGCTGTTTTTT

J: TRBJ2-7
size: NA
V: TRBV4-3
D: TRBD2
CDR3: CASSLSGSSVEQYF
DNA: TGCGCCAGCAGCCTAAGCGGGAGTTCCGTCGAGCAGTACTTC

J: TRBJ1-1
size: once
V: TRBV6-4
D: NA
CDR3: CASSDSVNTEAFF
DNA: TGTGCCAGCAGTGACTCCGTGAACACTGAAGCTTTCTTT

J: TRBJ2-3
size: NA
V: TRBV18
D: NA
CDR3: CASSLIRESTDTQYF
DNA: TGTGCCAGCTCCCTCATACGGGAGAGCACAGATACGCAGTATTTT

J: TRBJ2-2
size: NA
V: TRBV19
D: NA
CDR3: CASSILGDTGELFF
DNA: TGTGCCAGTAGTATCCTAGGGGACACCGGGGAGCTGTTTTTT

J: TRBJ2-7
size: NA
V: TRBV7-8
D: NA
CDR3: CASSLATERYEQYF
DNA: TGTGCCAGCAGCTTGGCTACTGAGCGCTACGAGCAGTACTTC

J: TRBJ2-2
size: NA
V: TRBV10-1
D: NA
CDR3: CASSDMGPTGELFF
DNA: TGCGCCAGCAGTGATATGGGGCCCACCGGGGAGCTGTTTTTT

J: TRBJ1-4
size: NA
V: TRBV6-1
D: NA
CDR3: CASSPNWANNEKLFF
DNA: TGTGCCAGCAGCCCAAACTGGGCCAATAATGAAAAACTGTTTTTT

J: TRBJ2-7
size: NA
V: TRBV9
D: TRBD2
CDR3: CASSAVLAGDFGEQYF
DNA: TGTGCCAGCAGCGCCGTCCTAGCGGGAGATTTCGGCGAGCAGTACTTC

J: TRBJ2-1
size: NA
V: TRBV11-2
D: NA
CDR3: CASSLASLYNEQFF
DNA: TGTGCCAGCAGCTTGGCTAGCCTGTACAATGAGCAGTTCTTC

J: TRBJ2-1
size: NA
V: TRBV2
D: TRBD1
CDR3: CASSVDRDVPNEQFF
DNA: TGTGCCAGCAGTGTGGACAGGGATGTTCCCAATGAGCAGTTCTTC

J: TRBJ2-5
size: NA
V: TRBV5-1
D: NA
CDR3: CASSPTLGAQETQYF
DNA: TGCGCCAGCAGCCCGACACTTGGGGCCCAAGAGACCCAGTACTTC

J: TRBJ2-7
size: NA
V: TRBV21-1
D: NA
CDR3: CASSKSARSEQYF
DNA: TGTGCCAGCAGCAAATCGGCCCGAAGCGAGCAGTACTTC

J: TRBJ1-2
size: NA
V: TRBV10-3
D: TRBD1
CDR3: CAISPGQNYGYTF
DNA: TGTGCCATCAGTCCGGGACAGAACTATGGCTACACCTTC

J: TRBJ2-3
size: NA
V: TRBV4-3
D: NA
CDR3: CASSQAAPDTQYF
DNA: TGCGCCAGCAGCCAAGCCGCGCCAGATACGCAGTATTTT

J: TRBJ2-7
size: NA
V: TRBV5-1
D: NA
CDR3: CASSLGADSYEQYF
DNA: TGCGCCAGCAGCTTGGGGGCAGATTCGTACGAGCAGTACTTC

J: TRBJ2-1
size: NA
V: TRBV11-2
D: NA
CDR3: CASSLEGGSDNEQFF
DNA: TGTGCCAGCAGCTTAGAGGGGGGCTCGGACAATGAGCAGTTCTTC

J: TRBJ2-3
size: NA
V: TRBV18
D: NA
CDR3: CASSPVGPGTDTQYF
DNA: TGTGCCAGCTCACCGGTAGGGCCAGGCACAGATACGCAGTATTTT

J: TRBJ1-3
size: NA
V: TRBV4-2
D: NA
CDR3: CASSPDPGNTIYF
DNA: TGTGCCAGCAGCCCCGATCCCGGAAACACCATATATTTT

J: TRBJ1-3
size: NA
V: TRBV9
D: NA
CDR3: CASSVGFEGRGNTIYF
DNA: TGTGCCAGCAGCGTGGGTTTCGAGGGTCGCGGAAACACCATATATTTT

J: TRBJ2-5
size: NA
V: TRBV5-1
D: TRBD2
CDR3: CASSLSGRLGQETQYF
DNA: TGCGCCAGCAGCTTGAGCGGGAGGCTAGGCCAAGAGACCCAGTACTTC

J: TRBJ2-5
size: NA
V: TRBV15
D: TRBD1
CDR3: CATSRDSAGGETQYF
DNA: TGTGCCACCAGCAGAGATTCGGCAGGGGGAGAGACCCAGTACTTC

J: TRBJ1-1
size: NA
V: TRBV28
D: NA
CDR3: CATRGGPPEAFF
DNA: TGTGCCACCCGAGGAGGTCCCCCTGAAGCTTTCTTT

J: TRBJ2-3
size: NA
V: TRBV7-9
D: TRBD1
CDR3: CASSSGTGSTDTQYF
DNA: TGTGCCAGCAGCTCCGGGACAGGGAGCACAGATACGCAGTATTTT

J: TRBJ2-7
size: NA
V: TRBV7-9
D: NA
CDR3: CASSLIANSYEQYF
DNA: TGTGCCAGCAGCCTGATCGCAAACTCCTACGAGCAGTACTTC

J: TRBJ2-7
size: NA
V: TRBV11-2
D: TRBD2
CDR3: CASSLGLAEQYF
DNA: TGTGCCAGCAGCTTGGGACTAGCGGAGCAGTACTTC

J: TRBJ2-1
size: NA
V: TRBV2
D: TRBD2
CDR3: CASPGLAGFRIINEQFF
DNA: TGTGCCAGCCCCGGGCTAGCGGGATTTAGGATAATCAATGAGCAGTTCTTC

J: TRBJ2-1
size: NA
V: TRBV14
D: NA
CDR3: CASSQFAADNEQFF
DNA: TGTGCCAGCAGCCAATTCGCGGCAGACAATGAGCAGTTCTTC

J: TRBJ1-4
size: NA
V: TRBV19
D: NA
CDR3: CASSPFRAVGEKLFF
DNA: TGTGCCAGTAGTCCCTTTAGGGCGGTTGGCGAAAAACTGTTTTTT

J: TRBJ2-5
size: once
V: TRBV18
D: NA
CDR3: CASSPKQETQYF
DNA: TGTGCCAGCTCACCTAAACAAGAGACCCAGTACTTC

J: TRBJ2-1
size: NA
V: TRBV7-3
D: TRBD2
CDR3: CASSLSSGSSYNEQFF
DNA: TGTGCCAGCAGCTTATCTAGCGGGAGTAGTTACAATGAGCAGTTCTTC

J: TRBJ1-6
size: NA
V: TRBV5-4
D: NA
CDR3: CASSLVPTLGSSPLHF
DNA: TGTGCCAGCAGCTTGGTACCGACTCTGGGTAGTTCACCCCTCCACTTT

J: TRBJ1-3
size: NA
V: TRBV28
D: NA
CDR3: CASSRLGGLSGNTIYF
DNA: TGTGCCAGCAGCCGCCTGGGGGGACTCTCTGGAAACACCATATATTTT

J: TRBJ2-5
size: NA
V: TRBV6-5
D: TRBD1
CDR3: CASSSPGGSETQYF
DNA: TGTGCCAGCAGTTCCCCAGGGGGTAGCGAGACCCAGTACTTC

J: TRBJ2-7
size: NA
V: TRBV10-1
D: TRBD2
CDR3: CASSGQTIWREVSYEQYF
DNA: TGCGCCAGCAGTGGACAAACGATATGGCGGGAGGTTTCCTACGAGCAGTACTTC

J: TRBJ2-1
size: NA
V: TRBV29-1
D: NA
CDR3: CSVVNRGTYNEQFF
DNA: TGCAGCGTTGTTAACCGGGGGACTTACAATGAGCAGTTCTTC

J: TRBJ2-5
size: NA
V: TRBV11-1
D: TRBD2
CDR3: CASSLAQGGEVETQYF
DNA: TGTGCCAGCAGCTTAGCGCAGGGAGGGGAAGTAGAGACCCAGTACTTC

J: TRBJ2-1
size: NA
V: TRBV10-1
D: TRBD2
CDR3: CASSESMVAGGYNEQFF
DNA: TGCGCCAGCAGTGAGTCGATGGTAGCGGGAGGCTACAATGAGCAGTTCTTC

J: TRBJ2-2
size: NA
V: TRBV5-4
D: NA
CDR3: CASSLKSGSGELFF
DNA: TGTGCCAGCAGCTTGAAGTCGGGGAGCGGGGAGCTGTTTTTT

J: TRBJ2-7
size: NA
V: TRBV2
D: NA
CDR3: CASSVLFGYEQYF
DNA: TGTGCCAGCAGTGTCTTGTTCGGCTACGAGCAGTACTTC

J: TRBJ2-1
size: NA
V: TRBV7-6
D: NA
CDR3: CASGESYDNEQFF
DNA: TGTGCCTCGGGGGAATCATACGACAATGAGCAGTTCTTC

J: TRBJ2-7
size: NA
V: TRBV14
D: NA
CDR3: CASSQGAVGAYEQYF
DNA: TGTGCCAGCAGCCAAGGTGCGGTGGGGGCCTACGAGCAGTACTTC

J: TRBJ2-1
size: NA
V: TRBV5-1
D: TRBD2
CDR3: CASRSTASGRAFWYNEQFF
DNA: TGCGCCAGCAGGAGTACCGCTAGCGGGAGGGCATTTTGGTACAATGAGCAGTTCTTC

J: TRBJ2-1
size: NA
V: TRBV7-3
D: NA
CDR3: CASSGGGSSYNEQFF
DNA: TGTGCCAGCAGCGGGGGCGGGAGCTCCTACAATGAGCAGTTCTTC

J: TRBJ1-1
size: NA
V: TRBV7-2
D: NA
CDR3: CASSWQGNTEAFF
DNA: TGTGCCAGCAGCTGGCAGGGGAACACTGAAGCTTTCTTT

J: TRBJ2-3
size: NA
V: TRBV5-1
D: NA
CDR3: CASSLAQGPDTQYF
DNA: TGCGCCAGCAGCTTGGCGCAGGGCCCAGATACGCAGTATTTT

J: TRBJ1-1
size: NA
V: TRBV9
D: NA
CDR3: CASHRVRTSEAFF
DNA: TGTGCCAGCCATCGGGTACGGACCAGTGAAGCTTTCTTT

J: TRBJ1-1
size: NA
V: TRBV14
D: NA
CDR3: CASSPGTGPTQNTEAFF
DNA: TGTGCCAGCAGCCCCGGGACGGGGCCAACACAGAACACTGAAGCTTTCTTT

J: TRBJ2-3
size: NA
V: TRBV19
D: NA
CDR3: CASSKTGWTDTQYF
DNA: TGTGCCAGTAGTAAAACAGGGTGGACAGATACGCAGTATTTT

J: TRBJ2-5
size: NA
V: TRBV7-9
D: TRBD1
CDR3: CASSNRDSQETQYF
DNA: TGTGCCAGCAGCAACCGGGACAGCCAAGAGACCCAGTACTTC

J: TRBJ2-3
size: NA
V: TRBV10-3
D: NA
CDR3: CAISPKVLTDTQYF
DNA: TGTGCCATCAGTCCGAAGGTGCTCACAGATACGCAGTATTTT

J: TRBJ1-2
size: NA
V: TRBV7-3
D: TRBD1
CDR3: CASSPGTGGNGYTF
DNA: TGTGCCAGCAGCCCGGGGACAGGGGGCAATGGCTACACCTTC

J: TRBJ2-5
size: NA
V: TRBV2
D: NA
CDR3: CASSILQETQYF
DNA: TGTGCCAGCAGTATACTCCAGGAGACCCAGTACTTC

J: TRBJ1-2
size: few
V: TRBV9
D: NA
CDR3: CASSAGTNYGYTF
DNA: TGTGCCAGCAGTGCCGGGACTAACTATGGCTACACCTTC

J: TRBJ2-5
size: NA
V: TRBV7-2
D: TRBD2
CDR3: CASSLPSGRNQETQYF
DNA: TGTGCCAGCAGCTTACCAAGCGGGAGGAATCAAGAGACCCAGTACTTC

J: TRBJ1-4
size: once
V: TRBV4-3
D: NA
CDR3: CASSQAPGPGRGGEKLFF
DNA: TGCGCCAGCAGCCAAGCCCCCGGGCCAGGGCGGGGTGGAGAAAAACTGTTTTTT